This TCR beta chain was sequenced for a study of OX40 agonist ivuxolimab in advanced cancers. The CDR3 sequence is 17 residues long. With 1 base clipped from V and 5 bases from J, the junction kept 7 bases outside the gene matches. Germline lookup yields CDR1 MDHEN and CDR2 SYDVKM. Assay: immunoSEQ multiplex PCR; the TCRdb copy retains only in-frame clones and omits some. The sample holds tens of thousands of clones, around 88% seen once. This clonotype was sampled from an adult with an advanced solid tumor such as melanoma, head and neck, liver or kidney cancer. This material consisted of CD4+ or CD8+ T cells sorted from blood, taken in a trial of the OX40 agonist ivuxolimab. The chain uses TRBV28 and TRBJ2-3; 12 positions agree with TRBD1. CDR3 in DNA: TGTGCCAGCAGTTTATCAGGGACAGGGGGCTTGAGAGATACGCAGTATTTT. Protein sequence: CASSLSGTGGLRDTQYF.